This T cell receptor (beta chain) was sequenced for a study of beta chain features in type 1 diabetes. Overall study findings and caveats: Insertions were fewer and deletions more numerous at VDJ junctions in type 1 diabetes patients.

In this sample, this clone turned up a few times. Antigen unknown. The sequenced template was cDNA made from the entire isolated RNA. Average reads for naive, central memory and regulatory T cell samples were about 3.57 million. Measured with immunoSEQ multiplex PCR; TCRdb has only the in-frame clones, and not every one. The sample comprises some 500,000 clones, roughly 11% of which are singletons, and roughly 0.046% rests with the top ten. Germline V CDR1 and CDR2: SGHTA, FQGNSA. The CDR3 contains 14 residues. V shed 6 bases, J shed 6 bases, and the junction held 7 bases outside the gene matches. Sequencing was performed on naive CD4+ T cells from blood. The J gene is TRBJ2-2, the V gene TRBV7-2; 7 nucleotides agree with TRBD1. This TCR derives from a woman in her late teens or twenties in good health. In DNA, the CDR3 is TGTGCCAGCAGTGTACAGGGGCCAGCCGGGGAGCTGTTTTTT. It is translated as CASSVQGPAGELFF.